This TCR beta chain stems from a study of PD-1 blockade in classical Hodgkin lymphoma (dated by TCRdb to about 2020). General notes on the study: Nivolumab dosing was 3 mg/kg intravenously every 2 weeks, continuing until either disease progression or unacceptable toxicity. To define a peripheral blood immune signature of response to PD-1 blockade in classical Hodgkin lymphoma, the study combined TCR beta sequencing with CyTOF. What the research found in general, with its limitations: By C4D1, a significant rise was seen in CD4+ TCR diversity but not in CD8+ TCR diversity (p=0.0027 vs p=0.16), and the rise was most apparent among complete responders (p=0.02). Newly diagnosed patients were reported to have lower baseline TCR diversity than healthy donors, and relapsed/refractory patients were reported to have lower baseline TCR diversity still. Trial patients achieving complete response had baseline diversity similar to newly diagnosed patients, whereas partial responders and progressors had significantly lower diversity. Patients starting nivolumab less than 1 year after ASCT had lower diversity and were excluded from later analyses to avoid confounding by immune reconstitution. The study was restricted to a single clinical trial cohort, and the causes of repertoire differences, possibly disease activity or prior therapy, were left undefined.

The Qiagen DNeasy kit was used to extract genomic DNA both from unsorted PBMCs and from the negatively selected CD4+ and CD8+ fractions. Amplification of TCR beta CDR3 regions was done by immunoSEQ multiplex PCR with primers that anneal to V and J segments. A synthetic immune receptor repertoire was used to minimize amplification bias, and any remaining bias was removed computationally after sequencing. The study's processing was this. Repertoire diversity was quantified as the Shannon entropy index using custom Python scripts. Unsorted, CD4+ and CD8+ repertoires were analyzed separately, except for combined analyses in which CD4+ and CD8+ sequences were merged in silico. Clonal expansion was defined as a frequency increase of at least 2-fold after treatment compared with C1D1, and clones undetected at baseline were assigned a pseudocount of 0.5. Singleton clones were defined as clones with 0 or 1 copy at C1D1, and non-singleton clones were defined as clones with 2 or more copies. By matching protein sequences in sorted samples from the same patient, clones expanded in unsorted samples were annotated as CD4+, CD8+ or unknown. Wilcoxon tests on paired samples were used to test changes in diversity from C1D1 to C4D1. Held by TCRdb, this immuneACCESS table contains in-frame sequences only and omits some clones. Under half of the omission traces to an unresolved V gene where checked; the cause of the rest is unknown. V and J calls and clone size are given by that table; D and trimming were obtained from the DNA. This sample holds roughly 100,000 clones; about 93% were observed only once. Clones ranked in the top ten supply roughly 2.1% of the sample.

This specimen's time point label, interpreted: cycle 4 day 1 (C4D1), after about 6 weeks of nivolumab. All trial patients had relapsed after autologous stem cell transplantation, with cohorts A, B and C differing in prior brentuximab vedotin exposure. The trial cohort comprised more than 55 patients with relapsed/refractory classical Hodgkin lymphoma whose best overall responses were complete response, partial response or progressive disease. In the multi-cohort phase II CheckMate 205 trial, trial patients received single-agent nivolumab. An independent review committee assessed best overall response by applying the 2007 International Working Group response criteria. PBMCs from the trial were collected at three points: immediately before nivolumab initiation (C1D1), and during therapy at cycle 2 day 1 and cycle 4 day 1. Peripheral blood was collected in 8 mL Vacutainer Cell Preparation Tubes, from which PBMCs were isolated by centrifugation and then cryopreserved.

The junction shows trimming of 1 base on V and 2 bases on J, plus 19 bases between the germline ends. Reading from cysteine to phenylalanine, the CDR3 counts 17 amino acids. Only the CDR3 region is kept as DNA, spanning 51 bases read in frame from base 1. CDR1 and CDR2, per the germline V gene, are SGHRS and YFSETQ. The count of this clone is one. Its antigen remains undetermined. It has no much larger one-base neighbor in the sample; base qualities were not kept. The rearrangement combines TRBV5-1 with TRBJ2-7, with the D call tentatively TRBD1 or TRBD2, each fitting 5 bases. The sequenced sample was peripheral blood mononuclear cells (PBMCs), obtained before the fourth cycle of nivolumab. This receptor was taken from a human donor with classical Hodgkin lymphoma. The CDR3 protein sequence reads: CASSLWNRDQATYEQYF. The DNA is TGCGCCAGCAGCTTGTGGAACCGGGACCAAGCCACCTACGAGCAGTACTTC.